This T cell receptor (beta chain) was sequenced in a study of CD8+ T cells in alopecia areata. Study information: Tofacitinib administration persisted for 6 to 18 months, succeeded by 6 months off drug. General study points: Administration of tofacitinib significantly diminished scalp clonality and expanded CD8+ clones within the top 100. Higher clonality and more expanded CD8+ clones appeared in lesional than normal scalp.

V gave up 3 bases and J gave up 2 bases, with 15 bases separating them. Germline lookup yields CDR1 SGHNT and CDR2 YYREEE (reference sequence). The CDR3 runs 15 residues. RNA was extracted and reverse transcribed into cDNA as the sequencing template. Here immunoSEQ multiplex PCR was the method, and the copy in TCRdb shows in-frame clones only, minus some. Counted here are around 70,000 clones, approximately 30% occurring once; the ten biggest clones make up just under 15%. Treatment described: oral pan-JAK inhibitor, 5-10 mg twice daily. The count of this clone is one. What it binds is unknown. V gene TRBV5-4 combines with J gene TRBJ2-7, with D perhaps matching TRBD1 (6 bases). Specimen: CD8+ T cells sorted from blood, collected at week 4, from a patient treated with tofacitinib. The TCR sequence derives from a human donor with alopecia areata. The CDR3 region is CASSSSSGVPYEQYF. In nucleotides, the CDR3 is TGTGCCAGCAGCTCATCATCAGGGGTCCCCTACGAGCAGTACTTC.